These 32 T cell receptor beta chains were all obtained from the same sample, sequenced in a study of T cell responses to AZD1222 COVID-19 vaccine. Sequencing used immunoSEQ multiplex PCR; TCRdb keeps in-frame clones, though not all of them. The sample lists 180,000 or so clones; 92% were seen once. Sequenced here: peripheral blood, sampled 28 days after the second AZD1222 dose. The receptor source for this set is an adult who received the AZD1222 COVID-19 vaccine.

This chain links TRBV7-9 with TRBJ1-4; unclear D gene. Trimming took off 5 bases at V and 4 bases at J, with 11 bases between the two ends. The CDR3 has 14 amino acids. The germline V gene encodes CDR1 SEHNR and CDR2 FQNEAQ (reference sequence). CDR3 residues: CASSPTGINEKLFF. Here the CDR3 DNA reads TGTGCCAGCAGCCCCACCGGGATTAATGAAAAACTGTTTTTT.

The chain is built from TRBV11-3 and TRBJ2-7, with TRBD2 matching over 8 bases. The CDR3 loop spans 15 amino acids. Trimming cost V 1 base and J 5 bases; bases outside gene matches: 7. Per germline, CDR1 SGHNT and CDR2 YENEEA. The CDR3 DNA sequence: TGTGCCAGCAGCTTAGGAAAGACTAGCGATGACGAGCAGTACTTC. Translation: CASSLGKTSDDEQYF.

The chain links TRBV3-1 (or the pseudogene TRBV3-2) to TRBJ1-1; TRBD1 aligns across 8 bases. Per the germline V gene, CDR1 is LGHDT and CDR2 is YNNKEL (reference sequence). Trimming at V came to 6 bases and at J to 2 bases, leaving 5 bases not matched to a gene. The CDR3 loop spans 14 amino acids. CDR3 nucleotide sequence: TGTGCCAGCAGGGACAGGGCGGCAAACACTGAAGCTTTCTTT. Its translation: CASRDRAANTEAFF.

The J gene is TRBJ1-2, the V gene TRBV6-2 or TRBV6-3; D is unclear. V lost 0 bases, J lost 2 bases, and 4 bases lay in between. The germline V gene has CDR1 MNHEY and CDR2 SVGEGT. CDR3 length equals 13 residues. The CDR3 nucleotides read TGTGCCAGCAGTTACTCGGACAACTATGGCTACACCTTC. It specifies CASSYSDNYGYTF.

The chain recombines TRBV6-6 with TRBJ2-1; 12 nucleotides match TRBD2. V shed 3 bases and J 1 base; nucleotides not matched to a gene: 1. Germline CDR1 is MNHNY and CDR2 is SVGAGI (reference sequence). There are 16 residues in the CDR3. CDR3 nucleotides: TGTGCCAGCAGTTATGGACTAGCGGGATCCTACAATGAGCAGTTCTTC. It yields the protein CASSYGLAGSYNEQFF.

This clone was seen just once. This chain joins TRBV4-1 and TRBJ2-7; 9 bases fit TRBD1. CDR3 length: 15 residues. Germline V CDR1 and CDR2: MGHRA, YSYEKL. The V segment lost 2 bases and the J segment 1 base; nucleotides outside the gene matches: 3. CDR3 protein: CASSQPGQGSYEQYF. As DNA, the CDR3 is TGCGCCAGCAGCCAACCAGGACAGGGGTCCTACGAGCAGTACTTC.

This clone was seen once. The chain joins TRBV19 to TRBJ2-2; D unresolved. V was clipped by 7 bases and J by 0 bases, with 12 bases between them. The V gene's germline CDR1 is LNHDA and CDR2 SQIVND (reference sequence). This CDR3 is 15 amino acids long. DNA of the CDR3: TGTGCCAGTATCCGATTAGGCACGAACACCGGGGAGCTGTTTTTT. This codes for CASIRLGTNTGELFF.

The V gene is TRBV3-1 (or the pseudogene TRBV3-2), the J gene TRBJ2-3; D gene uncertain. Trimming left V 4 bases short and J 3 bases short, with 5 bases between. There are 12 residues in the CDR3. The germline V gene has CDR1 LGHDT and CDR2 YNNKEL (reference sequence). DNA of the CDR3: TGTGCCAGCAGCCGTCCGACAGATACGCAGTATTTT. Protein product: CASSRPTDTQYF.

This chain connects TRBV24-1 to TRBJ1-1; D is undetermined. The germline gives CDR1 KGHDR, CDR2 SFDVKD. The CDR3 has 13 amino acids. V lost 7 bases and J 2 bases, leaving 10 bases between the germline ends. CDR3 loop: CATRDGRNTEAFF. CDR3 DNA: TGTGCCACCAGAGATGGACGAAACACTGAAGCTTTCTTT.

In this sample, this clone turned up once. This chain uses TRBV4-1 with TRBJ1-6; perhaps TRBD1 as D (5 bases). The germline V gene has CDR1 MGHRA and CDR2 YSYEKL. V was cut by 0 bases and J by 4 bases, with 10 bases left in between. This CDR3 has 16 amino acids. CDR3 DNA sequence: TGCGCCAGCAGCCAAGATACCACAGGATATAATTCACCCCTCCACTTT. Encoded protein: CASSQDTTGYNSPLHF.

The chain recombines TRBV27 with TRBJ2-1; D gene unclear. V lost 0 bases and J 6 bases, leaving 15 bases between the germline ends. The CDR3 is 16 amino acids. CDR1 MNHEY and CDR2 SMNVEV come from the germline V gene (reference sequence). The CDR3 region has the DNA TGTGCCAGCAGTTTATCCTCTAGTTTCCTGATCAATGAGCAGTTCTTC. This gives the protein CASSLSSSFLINEQFF.

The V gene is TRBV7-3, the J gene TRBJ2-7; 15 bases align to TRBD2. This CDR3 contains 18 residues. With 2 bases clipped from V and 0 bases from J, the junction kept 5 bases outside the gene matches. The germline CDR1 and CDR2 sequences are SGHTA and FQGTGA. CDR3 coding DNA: TGTGCCAGCAGCTTATTTGGGACTAGCGGGAGGAGCTCCTACGAGCAGTACTTC. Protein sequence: CASSLFGTSGRSSYEQYF. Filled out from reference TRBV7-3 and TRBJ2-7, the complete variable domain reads GAGVSQTPSNKVTEKGKYVELRCDPISGHTALYWYRQSLGQGPEFLIYFQGTGAADDSGLPNDRFFAVRPEGSVSTLKIQRTERGDSAVYLCASSLFGTSGRSSYEQYFGPGTRLTVT.

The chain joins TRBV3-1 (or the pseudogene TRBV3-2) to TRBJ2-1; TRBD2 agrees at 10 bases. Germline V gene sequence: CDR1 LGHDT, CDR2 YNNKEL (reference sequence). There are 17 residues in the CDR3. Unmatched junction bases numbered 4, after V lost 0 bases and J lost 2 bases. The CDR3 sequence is CASSQESSGGPYNEQFF. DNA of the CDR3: TGTGCCAGCAGCCAAGAGTCTAGCGGGGGCCCCTACAATGAGCAGTTCTTC.

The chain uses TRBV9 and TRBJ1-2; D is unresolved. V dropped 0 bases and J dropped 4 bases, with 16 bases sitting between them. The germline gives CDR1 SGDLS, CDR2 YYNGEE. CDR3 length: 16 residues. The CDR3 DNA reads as TGTGCCAGCAGCGTAGCTACGAGACGGAACACCTATGGCTACACCTTC. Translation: CASSVATRRNTYGYTF.

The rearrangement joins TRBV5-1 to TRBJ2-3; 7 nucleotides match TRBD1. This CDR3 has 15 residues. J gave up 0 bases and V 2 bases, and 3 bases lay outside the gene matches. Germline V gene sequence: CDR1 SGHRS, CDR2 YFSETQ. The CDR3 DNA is TGCGCCAGCAGCTTCCGGACAGGTAGCACAGATACGCAGTATTTT. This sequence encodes CASSFRTGSTDTQYF.

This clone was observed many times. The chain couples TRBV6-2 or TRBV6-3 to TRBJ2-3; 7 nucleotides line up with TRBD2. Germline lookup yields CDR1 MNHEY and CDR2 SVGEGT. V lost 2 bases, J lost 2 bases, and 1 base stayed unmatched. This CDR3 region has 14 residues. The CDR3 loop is CASSYGRATDTQYF. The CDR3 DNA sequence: TGTGCCAGCAGTTACGGGAGGGCCACAGATACGCAGTATTTT.

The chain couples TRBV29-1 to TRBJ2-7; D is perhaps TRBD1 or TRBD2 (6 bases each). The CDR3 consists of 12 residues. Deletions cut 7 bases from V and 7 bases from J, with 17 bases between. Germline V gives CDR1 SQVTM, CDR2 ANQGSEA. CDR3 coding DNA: TGCAGCGCAGGGAGTAGGGGGGCGGAGCAGTACTTC. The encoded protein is CSAGSRGAEQYF.

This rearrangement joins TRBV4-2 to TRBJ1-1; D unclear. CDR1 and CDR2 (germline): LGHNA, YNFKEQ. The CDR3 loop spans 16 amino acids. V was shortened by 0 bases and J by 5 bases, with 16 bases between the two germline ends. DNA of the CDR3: TGTGCCAGCAGCCAAGAGAAAACTGTCGGGAAGACTGAAGCTTTCTTT. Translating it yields CASSQEKTVGKTEAFF.

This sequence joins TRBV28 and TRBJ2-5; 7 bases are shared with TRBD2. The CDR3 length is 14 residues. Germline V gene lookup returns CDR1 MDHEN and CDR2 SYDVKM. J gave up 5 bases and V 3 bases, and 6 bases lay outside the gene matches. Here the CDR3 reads CASSLSGREETQYF. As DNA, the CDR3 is TGTGCCAGCAGTTTGTCGGGGAGGGAGGAGACCCAGTACTTC.

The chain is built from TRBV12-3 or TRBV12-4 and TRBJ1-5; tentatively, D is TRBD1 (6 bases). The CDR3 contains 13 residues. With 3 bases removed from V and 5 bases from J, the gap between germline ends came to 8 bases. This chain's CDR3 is CASSFDRHQPQHF. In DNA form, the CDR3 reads TGTGCCAGCAGTTTCGACAGGCATCAGCCCCAGCATTTT.

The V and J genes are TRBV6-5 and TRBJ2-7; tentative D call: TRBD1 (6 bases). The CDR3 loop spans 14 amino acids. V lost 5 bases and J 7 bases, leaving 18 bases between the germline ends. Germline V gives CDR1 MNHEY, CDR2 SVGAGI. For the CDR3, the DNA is TGTGCCAGCAGTCTCCCGGGACATTTGGAAGAGCAGTACTTC. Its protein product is CASSLPGHLEEQYF.

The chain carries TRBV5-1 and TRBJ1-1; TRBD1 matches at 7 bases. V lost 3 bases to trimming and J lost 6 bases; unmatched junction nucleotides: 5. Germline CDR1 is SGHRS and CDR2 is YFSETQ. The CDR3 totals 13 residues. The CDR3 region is CASSWEGAAEAFF. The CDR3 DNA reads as TGCGCCAGCAGCTGGGAGGGGGCGGCTGAAGCTTTCTTT.

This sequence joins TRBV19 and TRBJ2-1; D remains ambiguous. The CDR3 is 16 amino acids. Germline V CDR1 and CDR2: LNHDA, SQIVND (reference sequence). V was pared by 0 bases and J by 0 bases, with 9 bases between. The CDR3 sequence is CASSIEGFSSYNEQFF. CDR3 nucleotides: TGTGCCAGTAGTATAGAGGGTTTTAGCTCCTACAATGAGCAGTTCTTC. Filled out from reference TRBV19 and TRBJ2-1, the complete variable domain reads DGGITQSPKYLFRKEGQNVTLSCEQNLNHDAMYWYRQDPGQGLRLIYYSQIVNDFQKGDIAEGYSVSREKKESFPLTVTSAQKNPTAFYLCASSIEGFSSYNEQFFGPGTRLTVL.

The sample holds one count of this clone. The CDR3 coding sequence is TGTGCCAGCTCACCACCGGTCTACGAGCAGTACTTC. As protein: CASSPPVYEQYF. V is TRBV18 and J is TRBJ2-7, with D unresolved. Trimming shortened V by 0 bases and J by 3 bases, and 3 bases separated the two germline ends. Germline values: CDR1 KGHSH, CDR2 LQKENI. This CDR3 region has 12 residues.

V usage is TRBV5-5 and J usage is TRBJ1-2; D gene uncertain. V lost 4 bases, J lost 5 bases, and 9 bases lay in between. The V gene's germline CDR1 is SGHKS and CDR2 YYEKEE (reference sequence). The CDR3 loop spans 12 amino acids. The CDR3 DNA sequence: TGTGCCAGCAGCCTGACCGGATATGGCTACACCTTC. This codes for CASSLTGYGYTF.

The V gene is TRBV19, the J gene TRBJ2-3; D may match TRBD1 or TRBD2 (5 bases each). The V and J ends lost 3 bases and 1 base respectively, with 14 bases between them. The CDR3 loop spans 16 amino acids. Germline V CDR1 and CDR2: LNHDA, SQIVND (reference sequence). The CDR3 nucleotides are TGTGCCAGTAGTATCCGGCCCGGGGCGGGCACAGATACGCAGTATTTT. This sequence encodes CASSIRPGAGTDTQYF.

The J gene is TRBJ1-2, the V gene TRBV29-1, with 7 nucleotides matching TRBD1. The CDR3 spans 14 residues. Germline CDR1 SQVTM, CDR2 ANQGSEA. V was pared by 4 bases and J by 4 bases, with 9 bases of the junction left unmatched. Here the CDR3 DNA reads TGCAGCGTTGGTGACAGGGCATCTGCCTATGGCTACACCTTC. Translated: CSVGDRASAYGYTF.

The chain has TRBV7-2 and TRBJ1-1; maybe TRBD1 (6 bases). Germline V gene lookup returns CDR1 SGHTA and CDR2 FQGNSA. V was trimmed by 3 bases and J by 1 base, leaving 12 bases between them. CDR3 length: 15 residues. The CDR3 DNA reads TGTGCCAGCAGCTTGGCAGGGGTGGAGAACACTGAAGCTTTCTTT. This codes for CASSLAGVENTEAFF. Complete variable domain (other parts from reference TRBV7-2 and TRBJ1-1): GAGVSQSPSNKVTEKGKDVELRCDPISGHTALYWYRQSLGQGLEFLIYFQGNSAPDKSGLPSDRFSAERTGGSVSTLTIQRTQQEDSAVYLCASSLAGVENTEAFFGQGTRLTVV.

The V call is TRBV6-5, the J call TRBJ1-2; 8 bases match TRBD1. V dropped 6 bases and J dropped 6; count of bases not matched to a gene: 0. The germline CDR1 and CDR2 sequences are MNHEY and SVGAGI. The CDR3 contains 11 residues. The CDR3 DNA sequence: TGTGCCAGCAGGACAGGGGATGGCTACACCTTC. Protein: CASRTGDGYTF.

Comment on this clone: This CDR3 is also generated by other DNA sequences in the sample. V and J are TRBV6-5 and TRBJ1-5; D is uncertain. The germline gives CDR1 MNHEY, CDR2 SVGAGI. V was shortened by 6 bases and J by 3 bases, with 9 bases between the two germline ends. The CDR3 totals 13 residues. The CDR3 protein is CASRGQLNQPQHF. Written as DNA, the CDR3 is TGTGCCAGCAGGGGTCAGCTCAATCAGCCCCAGCATTTT.

CDR3 sequence reads: CASSQPRGGGTEAFF. DNA for the CDR3: TGCGCCAGCAGCCAACCCCGGGGGGGCGGCACTGAAGCTTTCTTT. The V and J genes are TRBV4-1 and TRBJ1-1, with TRBD1 as a possible D gene (6 bases). This CDR3 contains 15 residues. The V end was cut by 2 bases, the J end by 4 bases, with 14 bases between. The germline V gene encodes CDR1 MGHRA and CDR2 YSYEKL.

This CDR3 is CASSLHLGQGLLNTEAFF. CDR3 nucleotide sequence: TGCGCCAGCAGCTTACACCTGGGACAGGGGCTCCTGAACACTGAAGCTTTCTTT. The chain uses TRBV5-1 and TRBJ1-1; 10 nucleotides align to TRBD1. This CDR3 comprises 18 residues. Germline values: CDR1 SGHRS, CDR2 YFSETQ. The V gene end was trimmed by 2 bases and the J gene end by 0 bases; junction bases not matched to a gene: 10.